This TCR beta chain was profiled in a study of T-cell reconstitution after alpha-beta-depleted transplantation in children. Unique molecular identifiers were built into the TCRbeta library. Each CDR3 protein is one row after TCRdb ran MiXCR on the PCR reads. The sample lists just over 350,000 distinct CDR3 sequences; less than 15% were seen once. This clonotype was seen more than once but under ten times. There are 15 residues in the CDR3. The V end was cut by 1 base, the J end by 2 bases, with 11 bases between. Germline V gene sequence: CDR1 LGHNA, CDR2 YNFKEQ. The rearrangement links TRBV4-2 to TRBJ1-1, with D tentatively TRBD1 (5 bases). This TCR was recovered from a human donor who donated a stem cell graft to a child with Fanconi anemia. Sequenced here: PBMCs, sampled from the stem cell graft. The CDR3 sequence is CASSQAAGTNTEAFF. CDR3 bases: TGTGCCAGCAGCCAAGCGGCGGGGACCAACACTGAAGCTTTCTTT.